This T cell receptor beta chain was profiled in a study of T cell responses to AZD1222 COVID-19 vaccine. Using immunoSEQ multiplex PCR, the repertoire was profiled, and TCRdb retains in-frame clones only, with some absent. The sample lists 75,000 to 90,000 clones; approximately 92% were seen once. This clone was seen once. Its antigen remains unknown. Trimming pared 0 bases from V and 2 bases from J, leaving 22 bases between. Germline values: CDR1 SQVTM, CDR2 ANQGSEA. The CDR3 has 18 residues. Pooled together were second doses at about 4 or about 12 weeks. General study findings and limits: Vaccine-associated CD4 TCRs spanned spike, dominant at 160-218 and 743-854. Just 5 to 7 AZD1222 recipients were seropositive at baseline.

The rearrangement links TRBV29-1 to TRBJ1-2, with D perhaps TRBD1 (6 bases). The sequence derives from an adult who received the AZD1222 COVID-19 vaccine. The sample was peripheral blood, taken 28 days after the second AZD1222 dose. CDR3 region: CSVEEDPWGTPSNYGYTF. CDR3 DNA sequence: TGCAGCGTTGAAGAAGATCCCTGGGGGACACCCTCGAACTATGGCTACACCTTC.